This entry lists 27 T cell receptor beta chains sequenced from one sample in a study of OX40 agonist ivuxolimab in advanced cancers. Produced via immunoSEQ multiplex PCR; TCRdb's table is partial and in-frame only. In the table there are tens of thousands of clones, around 89% of which are singletons. Sequences were derived from CD4+ or CD8+ T cells sorted from blood, sampled in a trial of the OX40 agonist ivuxolimab. These TCRs come from an adult with an advanced solid tumor such as melanoma, head and neck, liver or kidney cancer.

The chain has TRBV7-9 and TRBJ2-1; a possible D gene is TRBD2 (6 bases). V lost 1 base, J lost 4 bases, and 11 bases lay in between. CDR3 size: 15 residues. Germline-derived CDR1 and CDR2 are SEHNR and FQNEAQ (reference sequence). CDR3 nucleotides: TGTGCCAGCAGCTTAGATAGCGGAGGGTACAATGAGCAGTTCTTC. Translated: CASSLDSGGYNEQFF.

V is TRBV7-3 and J is TRBJ2-7; D remains unclear. Trimming cost V 6 bases and J 3 bases, with 15 bases left between them. This CDR3 has 14 residues. Germline-derived CDR1 and CDR2 are SGHTA and FQGTGA. CDR3 in amino acids: CASSRSASGYEQYF. In DNA, the CDR3 is TGTGCCAGCAGTCGAAGCGCAAGTGGCTACGAGCAGTACTTC.

The V call is TRBV5-1, the J call TRBJ2-5, with TRBD1 identical over 7 bases. The CDR3 covers 15 residues. Per the germline V gene, CDR1 is SGHRS and CDR2 is YFSETQ. The V gene end was trimmed by 5 bases and the J gene end by 5 bases; junction bases not matched to a gene: 12. In nucleotides, the CDR3 is TGCGCCAGCAGAAGTGGGACAGCCAGCCCTGAGACCCAGTACTTC. As protein: CASRSGTASPETQYF.

This rearrangement joins TRBV2 to TRBJ2-5; D ambiguous. This CDR3 contains 12 residues. V lost 7 bases and J 5 bases, leaving 11 bases between the germline ends. Germline V gene sequence: CDR1 SNHLY, CDR2 FYNNEI. The CDR3 region is CASKTEWETQYF. CDR3 DNA: TGTGCCAGCAAAACAGAGTGGGAGACCCAGTACTTC. Combining the CDR3 with reference TRBV2 and TRBJ2-5 gives the whole variable domain EPEVTQTPSHQVTQMGQEVILRCVPISNHLYFYWYRQILGQKVEFLVSFYNNEISEKSEIFDDQFSVERPDGSNFTLKIRSTKLEDSAMYFCASKTEWETQYFGPGTRLLVL.

V and J are TRBV9 and TRBJ2-1; tentatively, D is TRBD2 (5 bases). The V and J ends lost 4 bases and 8 bases respectively, with 13 bases between them. There are 13 residues in the CDR3. Looked up from germline, CDR1 is SGDLS and CDR2 is YYNGEE. This chain's CDR3 is CASSRSGVDEQFF. In DNA form, the CDR3 reads TGTGCCAGCAGCCGCTCCGGGGTGGATGAGCAGTTCTTC.

The table lists this clone with a few counts. The chain links TRBV5-1 to TRBJ2-3; tentatively, D is TRBD2 (5 bases). There are 15 residues in the CDR3. V was shortened by 6 bases and J by 6 bases, with 20 bases between the two germline ends. Germline V gives CDR1 SGHRS, CDR2 YFSETQ. CDR3 sequence (DNA): TGCGCCAGCACCAGTACTAGATCGGTACGTGATACGCAGTATTTT. It yields the protein CASTSTRSVRDTQYF.

This clone was picked up one time. The chain joins TRBV27 to TRBJ1-6; D uncertain. The CDR3 has 13 amino acids. The germline gives CDR1 MNHEY, CDR2 SMNVEV (reference sequence). Trimming pared 3 bases from V and 8 bases from J, leaving 8 bases between. The CDR3 protein is CASSLTSYSPLHF. Here the CDR3 DNA reads TGTGCCAGCAGTTTGACATCTTATTCACCCCTCCACTTT.

This chain links TRBV2 with TRBJ1-4; D perhaps matches TRBD1 (6 bases). The V gene's germline CDR1 is SNHLY and CDR2 FYNNEI. This CDR3 has 13 amino acids. The V end lost 5 bases, the J end lost 7 bases, and 11 bases lay between the germline ends. CDR3: CASSTQGGEKLFF. The CDR3 region has the DNA TGTGCCAGCAGTACCCAAGGGGGTGAAAAACTGTTTTTT.

This chain joins TRBV5-1 and TRBJ2-1; possible D gene TRBD1, 5 bases. Germline CDR1 SGHRS, CDR2 YFSETQ. CDR3 length: 14 residues. V was clipped by 1 base and J by 3 bases, with 8 bases between them. The CDR3 nucleotides read TGCGCCAGCAGCTTGCAGGGTTTCTACAATGAGCAGTTCTTC. Residues: CASSLQGFYNEQFF.

V usage is TRBV28 and J usage is TRBJ1-6; D not resolved. Trimming took 3 bases from V and 8 from J, leaving 8 bases between them. Germline values: CDR1 MDHEN, CDR2 SYDVKM. The CDR3 runs 13 residues. The CDR3 DNA sequence: TGTGCCAGCAGTTTGTGGGGTGATTCACCCCTCCACTTT. Translation: CASSLWGDSPLHF. The full variable domain, rest sourced from reference TRBV28 and TRBJ1-6, is DVKVTQSSRYLVKRTGEKVFLECVQDMDHENMFWYRQDPGLGLRLIYFSYDVKMKEKGDIPEGYSVSREKKERFSLILESASTNQTSMYLCASSLWGDSPLHFGNGTRLTVT.

The chain uses TRBV5-1 and TRBJ2-1, with 8 bases fitting TRBD1. This CDR3 contains 17 residues. Trimming removed 0 bases from V and 4 bases from J; junction bases left unmatched: 9. Germline CDR1 reads SGHRS; CDR2 reads YFSETQ. The CDR3 nucleotides are TGCGCCAGCAGCTTGGCCAGGGGGCATAGCACATACAATGAGCAGTTCTTC. Amino acid sequence: CASSLARGHSTYNEQFF.

The genes are TRBV5-6 and TRBJ1-2, with TRBD1 matching 8 bases. V shed 3 bases, J shed 6 bases, and the junction held 4 bases outside the gene matches. Germline-derived CDR1 and CDR2 are SGHDT and YYEEEE. The CDR3 is 13 amino acids. CDR3 bases: TGTGCCAGCAGCTCCGACAGGGGAGATGGCTACACCTTC. As protein: CASSSDRGDGYTF.

DNA for the CDR3: TGTGCCAGCAGCGCGGACAGTGGTTGGACTGAAGCTTTCTTT. It specifies CASSADSGWTEAFF. The chain couples TRBV9 to TRBJ1-1; D may be TRBD1 (6 bases). The length of the CDR3 is 14 residues. The V gene's germline CDR1 is SGDLS and CDR2 YYNGEE. Trimming took 3 bases from V and 5 from J, leaving 14 bases between them.

This clone counts as medium-sized. The CDR3 sequence: CASSQGWGSDEQYF. CDR3 bases: TGCGCCAGCAGCCAAGGGTGGGGGTCGGACGAGCAGTACTTC. This rearrangement joins TRBV4-1 to TRBJ2-7; TRBD1 or TRBD2 may be the D gene (5 bases each). Trimming took off 1 base at V and 5 bases at J, with 12 bases between the two ends. The CDR3 has 14 amino acids. The germline V gene has CDR1 MGHRA and CDR2 YSYEKL.

The chain has TRBV28 and TRBJ2-7; D possibly corresponds to TRBD1 (5 bases). The CDR3 runs 13 residues. Germline V gene sequence: CDR1 MDHEN, CDR2 SYDVKM. V dropped 1 base and J dropped 4 bases, with 8 bases sitting between them. The CDR3 reads CASSLSPGYEQYF. CDR3 nucleotide sequence: TGTGCCAGCAGTTTATCTCCAGGGTACGAGCAGTACTTC.

The chain couples TRBV10-3 to TRBJ2-5; D might be TRBD2 (5 bases). Germline V lookup: CDR1 ENHRY, CDR2 SYGVKD. Trimming left V 9 bases short and J 4 bases short, with 9 bases between. The CDR3 has 11 amino acids. CDR3: CAMGVGETQYF. CDR3 coding DNA: TGTGCCATGGGAGTGGGAGAGACCCAGTACTTC.

The sample holds one count of this clone. V usage is TRBV27 and J usage is TRBJ2-1; 9 nucleotides match TRBD1. The CDR3 is made up of 17 amino acids. Germline V gene data show CDR1 as MNHEY and CDR2 as SMNVEV (reference sequence). The J segment lost 4 bases and the V segment lost 2 bases, leaving 9 bases of the junction unmatched. The CDR3 region is CASSLRPRDRDYNEQFF. The CDR3 coding sequence is TGTGCCAGCAGTTTAAGGCCCCGGGACAGGGATTACAATGAGCAGTTCTTC.

This rearrangement joins TRBV7-9 to TRBJ1-6; unclear D gene. Trimming removed 5 bases at V and 5 bases at J, with 16 bases between. Germline CDR1 reads SEHNR; CDR2 reads FQNEAQ (reference sequence). CDR3 length: 16 residues. CDR3 sequence (DNA): TGTGCCAGCAGCCCGTGGGGTATGCGTAATAATTCACCCCTCCACTTT. Translating gives CASSPWGMRNNSPLHF.

The chain employs TRBV7-8 and TRBJ2-5; 9 nucleotides agree with TRBD1. Gene TRBJ2-7 matches the end of the DNA better, so the J call may be wrong. CDR1 is SGHVS, CDR2 FQNEAQ, per germline. The CDR3 loop spans 15 amino acids. The CDR3 reads CASSVRTGVSYEQYF. In nucleotides, the CDR3 is TGTGCCAGCAGCGTCCGGACAGGGGTATCCTACGAGCAGTACTTC.

The chain has TRBV5-4 and TRBJ2-7, with no clear D. The V and J ends lost 0 bases and 6 bases respectively, with 13 bases between them. There are 14 residues in the CDR3. CDR1 and CDR2 from the germline V gene are SGHNT and YYREEE (reference sequence). CDR3 nucleotides: TGTGCCAGCAGCTTGGGCCAGGCCCCCCTCGAGCAGTACTTC. Protein product: CASSLGQAPLEQYF. Filled out from reference TRBV5-4 and TRBJ2-7, the complete variable domain reads ETGVTQSPTHLIKTRGQQVTLRCSSQSGHNTVSWYQQALGQGPQFIFQYYREEENGRGNFPPRFSGLQFPNYSSELNVNALELDDSALYLCASSLGQAPLEQYFGPGTRLTVT.

This chain uses TRBV15 with TRBJ1-2; weak D call: TRBD1 (6 bases). There are 12 residues in the CDR3. Germline V lookup: CDR1 LNHNV, CDR2 YYDKDF (reference sequence). Trimming cost V 2 bases and J 8 bases, with 9 bases left between them. CDR3 bases: TGTGCCACCAGCAGAAGGGGGGCGGGCTACACCTTC. Its protein is CATSRRGAGYTF.

This chain joins TRBV2 and TRBJ1-1; TRBD1 is a possible D gene (5 bases). From germline, CDR1 is SNHLY and CDR2 FYNNEI. The V gene lost 5 bases and the J gene lost 5 bases, with 15 bases spanning the gap. The CDR3 sequence is 14 residues long. CDR3 in amino acids: CASSKEQGETEAFF. As DNA, the CDR3 is TGTGCCAGCAGTAAAGAGCAGGGAGAAACTGAAGCTTTCTTT.

Written as DNA, the CDR3 is TGCGCCAGCAGCTTCAGAGGGGTCTACGAGCAGTACTTC. Residues: CASSFRGVYEQYF. This chain links TRBV5-1 with TRBJ2-7; tentatively, D is TRBD1 or TRBD2 (5 bases each). This CDR3 region has 13 residues. Germline V gives CDR1 SGHRS, CDR2 YFSETQ. Trimming cost V 2 bases and J 3 bases, with 9 bases left between them.

This chain joins TRBV7-9 and TRBJ2-5; unclear D gene. V was cut by 5 bases and J by 4 bases, with 8 bases left in between. Germline CDR1 SEHNR, CDR2 FQNEAQ (reference sequence). This CDR3 is 12 amino acids long. The CDR3 nucleotides read TGTGCCAGCAGCCCTAGTAGAGAGACCCAGTACTTC. Translated: CASSPSRETQYF.

CDR3 residues: CASSEFRHQETQYF. The CDR3 coding sequence is TGTGCCAGCAGTGAATTTCGTCACCAAGAGACCCAGTACTTC. This sequence joins TRBV6-1 and TRBJ2-5; D is ambiguous. This CDR3 comprises 14 residues. V was trimmed by 2 bases and J by 0 bases, leaving 7 bases between them. Per germline, CDR1 MNHNS and CDR2 SASEGT.

The chain couples TRBV6-5 to TRBJ2-7; 8 nucleotides align to TRBD1. Germline CDR1 and CDR2: MNHEY and SVGAGI. This CDR3 is 13 amino acids long. V trimming: 5 bases; J trimming: 2 bases; junction bases outside the gene matches: 2. The CDR3 nucleotides read TGTGCCAGCAGTCGACAGGGGACCTACGAGCAGTACTTC. Protein sequence: CASSRQGTYEQYF.

V usage is TRBV28 and J usage is TRBJ2-7, with D perhaps TRBD1 (5 bases). This CDR3 has 15 residues. The germline V gene encodes CDR1 MDHEN and CDR2 SYDVKM. Between the trimmed V and J ends, which lost 6 bases and 0 bases, there was a span of 15 bases. CDR3 amino acids: CASSRRGLSSYEQYF. CDR3 coding DNA: TGTGCCAGCAGCCGAAGGGGCTTAAGCTCCTACGAGCAGTACTTC.